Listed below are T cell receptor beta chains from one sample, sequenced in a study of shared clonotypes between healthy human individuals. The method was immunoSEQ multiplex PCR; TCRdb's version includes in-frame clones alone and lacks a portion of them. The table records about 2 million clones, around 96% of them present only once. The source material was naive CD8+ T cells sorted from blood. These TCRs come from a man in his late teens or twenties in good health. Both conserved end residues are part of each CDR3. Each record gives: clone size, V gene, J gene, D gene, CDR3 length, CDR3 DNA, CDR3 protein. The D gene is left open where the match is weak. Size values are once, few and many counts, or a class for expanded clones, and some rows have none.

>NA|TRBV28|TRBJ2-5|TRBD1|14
TGTGCCAGCAGTTCTCGGACAGGGGAAGAGACCCAGTACTTC
CASSSRTGEETQYF
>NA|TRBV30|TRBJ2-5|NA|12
TGTGCCTGGAGTGCCGTAGGGGAGACCCAGTACTTC
CAWSAVGETQYF
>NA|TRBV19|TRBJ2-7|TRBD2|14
TGTGCCAGTAGCCATGGACTAGAGAACTACGAGCAGTACTTC
CASSHGLENYEQYF
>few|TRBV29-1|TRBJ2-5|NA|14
TGCAGCGCCGAAAGGGTTGAAGGGTACCAGACCCAGTACTTC
CSAERVEGYQTQYF
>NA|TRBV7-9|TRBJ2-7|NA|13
TGTGCCAGCAGCTTCGACAGTTCCTACGAGCAGTACTTC
CASSFDSSYEQYF
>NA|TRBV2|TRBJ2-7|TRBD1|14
TGTGCCAGCACTCCACGGGACAGACTTTACGAGCAGTACTTC
CASTPRDRLYEQYF
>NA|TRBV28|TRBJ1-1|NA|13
TGTGCCAGCAGTAATACAGGGTTCACTGAAGCTTTCTTT
CASSNTGFTEAFF
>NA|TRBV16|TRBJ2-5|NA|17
TGTGCCAGCAGCCAACTCTTTACAGATCCCCCGGAGCAGACCCAGTACTTC
CASSQLFTDPPEQTQYF
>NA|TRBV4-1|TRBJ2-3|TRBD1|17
TGCGCCAGCAGCCAACAACCACAGGGGGGTTACACAGATACGCAGTATTTT
CASSQQPQGGYTDTQYF
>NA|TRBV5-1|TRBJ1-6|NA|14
TGCGCCAGCAGAAACGAGGGTGTAGGATCACCCCTCCACTTT
CASRNEGVGSPLHF
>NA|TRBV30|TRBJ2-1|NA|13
TGTGCCTGGAGCCCAGGCGAGTTCAATGAGCAGTTCTTC
CAWSPGEFNEQFF
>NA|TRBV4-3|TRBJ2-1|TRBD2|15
TGCGCCAGCAGCTATGGGACTAGCGGGAGCTATGAGCAGTTCTTC
CASSYGTSGSYEQFF
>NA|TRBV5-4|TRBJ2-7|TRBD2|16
TGTGCCAGCAGCCGACAGGGACTAGCGGACAACTACGAGCAGTACTTC
CASSRQGLADNYEQYF
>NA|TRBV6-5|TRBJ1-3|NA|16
TGTGCCAGCAGTTACTTTGCGGGGGCTGCTGGAAACACCATATATTTT
CASSYFAGAAGNTIYF
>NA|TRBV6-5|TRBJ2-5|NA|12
TGTGCCAGCAGTCCATCTTTCGAGACCCAGTACTTC
CASSPSFETQYF
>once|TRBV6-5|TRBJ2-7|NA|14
TGTGCCAGCAGCTTGACAAGGCGTCCCTACGAGCAGTACTTC
CASSLTRRPYEQYF
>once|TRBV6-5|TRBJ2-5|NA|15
TGTGCCAGCAGTTACTCGAGGAGGGGAGGAGAGACCCAGTACTTC
CASSYSRRGGETQYF
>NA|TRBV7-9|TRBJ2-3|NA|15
TGTGCCAGCAGCTTAGTAAGCCAGAACACAGATACGCAGTATTTT
CASSLVSQNTDTQYF
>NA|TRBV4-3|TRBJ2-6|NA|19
TGCGCCAGCAGCCAAGACCACTTTAGGGACCTCTCTGGGGCCAACGTCCTGACTTTC
CASSQDHFRDLSGANVLTF
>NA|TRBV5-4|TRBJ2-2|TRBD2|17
TGTGCCAGCACCATTGGCAGCGGGGGGCTGTTGTCCGGGGAGCTGTTTTTT
CASTIGSGGLLSGELFF
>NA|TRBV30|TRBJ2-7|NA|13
TGTGCCTGGAGTGGGGGGGTTACCTACGAGCAGTACTTC
CAWSGGVTYEQYF
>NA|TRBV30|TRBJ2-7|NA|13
TGTGCCTGGAGTGTGGTGGGGAGCCACGAGCAGTACTTC
CAWSVVGSHEQYF
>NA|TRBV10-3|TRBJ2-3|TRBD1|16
TGTGCCATCAGTGATGGGGGGACAGGGCCCCCGGATACGCAGTATTTT
CAISDGGTGPPDTQYF
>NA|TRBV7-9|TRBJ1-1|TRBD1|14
TGTGCCAGCAGCCAAACAACAGGGGCCACTGAAGCTTTCTTT
CASSQTTGATEAFF
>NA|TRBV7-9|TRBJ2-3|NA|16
TGTGCCAGCAGCTCGTGGGACACCGCGCCCACAGATACGCAGTATTTT
CASSSWDTAPTDTQYF
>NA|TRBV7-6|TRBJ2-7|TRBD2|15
TGTGCCAGCAGCTTGAAGCGGGAGGTCGTACACGAGCAGTACTTC
CASSLKREVVHEQYF
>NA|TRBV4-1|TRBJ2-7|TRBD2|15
TGCGCCAGCAGCCTTTCTCCGGGACTAGCGGGAGAGCAGTACTTC
CASSLSPGLAGEQYF
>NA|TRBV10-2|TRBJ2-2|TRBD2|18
TGCGCCAGCAGTGACGGACTAGCGGGGGTCATGAACACCGGGGAGCTGTTTTTT
CASSDGLAGVMNTGELFF
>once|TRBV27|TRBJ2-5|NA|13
TGTGCCAGCAGTCTGGGGTCGGAAGAGACCCAGTACTTC
CASSLGSEETQYF
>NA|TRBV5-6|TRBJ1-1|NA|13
TGTGCCAGCAGCTTGGGGACTAACACTGAAGCTTTCTTT
CASSLGTNTEAFF
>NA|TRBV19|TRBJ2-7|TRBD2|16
TGTGCCAGTAGTGCACCTCGGCTAGCGGGGGAGTACGAGCAGTACTTC
CASSAPRLAGEYEQYF
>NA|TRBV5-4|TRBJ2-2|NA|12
TGTGCCAGCAGCTTGCGATCCGGGGAGCTGTTTTTT
CASSLRSGELFF
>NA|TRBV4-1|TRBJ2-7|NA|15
TGCGCCAGCAGCCAAGATCTTACAGGGTCCTACGAGCAGTACTTC
CASSQDLTGSYEQYF
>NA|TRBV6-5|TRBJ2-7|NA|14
TGTGCCAGCTCCCCGGACACTCTTTCCTACGAGCAGTACTTC
CASSPDTLSYEQYF
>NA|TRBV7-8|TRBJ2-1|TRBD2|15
TGTGCCAGCAGCTTAGTAGCTAGCGGGATCAATGAGCAGTTCTTC
CASSLVASGINEQFF
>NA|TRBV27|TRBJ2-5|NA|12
TGTGCCAGCAAAGGGTTTGAGGAGACCCAGTACTTC
CASKGFEETQYF
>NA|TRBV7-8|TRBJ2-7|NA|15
TGTGCCAGCAGCGGACCGGGACAAAAAAGCTACGAGCAGTACTTC
CASSGPGQKSYEQYF
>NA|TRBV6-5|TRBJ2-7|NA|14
TGTGCCAGCAGTTACTCGGGCGACTCCTACGAGCAGTACTTC
CASSYSGDSYEQYF
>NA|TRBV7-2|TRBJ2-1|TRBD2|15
TGTGCCAGCAGCTTTGCTAGCGGCATATACAATGAGCAGTTCTTC
CASSFASGIYNEQFF
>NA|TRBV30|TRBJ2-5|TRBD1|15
TGTGCCTGGAGTGAAGTGGCAGGGGGCTTGGAGACCCAGTACTTC
CAWSEVAGGLETQYF
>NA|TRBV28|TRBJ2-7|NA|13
TGTGCCAGCGCCTGGGGTACATCCTACGAGCAGTACTTC
CASAWGTSYEQYF
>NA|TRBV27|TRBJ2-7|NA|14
TGTGCCAGCAGTTCTCCAGGGAGCTCCTACGAGCAGTACTTC
CASSSPGSSYEQYF
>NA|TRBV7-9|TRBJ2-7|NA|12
TGTGCCAGCAGCCGGAGTCAGGACGAGCAGTACTTC
CASSRSQDEQYF
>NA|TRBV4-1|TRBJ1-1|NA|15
TGCGCCAGCAGCCAAGATTGGGGGCAACAGCTCGAAGCTTTCTTT
CASSQDWGQQLEAFF
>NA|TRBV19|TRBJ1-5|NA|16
TGTGCCAGTAGTATAGATCCCGGAGAGGGCAATCAGCCCCAGCATTTT
CASSIDPGEGNQPQHF
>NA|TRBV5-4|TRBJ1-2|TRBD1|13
TGTGCCAGCAGCCAGGACAGGGCCTATGGCTACACCTTC
CASSQDRAYGYTF
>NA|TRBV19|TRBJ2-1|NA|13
TGTGCCAGTAGTATGCGAGTATACAATGAGCAGTTCTTC
CASSMRVYNEQFF
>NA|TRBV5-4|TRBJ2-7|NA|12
TGTGCCAGCAGCGGGCCGGGCTACGAGCAGTACTTC
CASSGPGYEQYF
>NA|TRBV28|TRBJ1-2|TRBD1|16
TGTGCCAGCAGTTTCCGGGGGACAGGGACTAACTATGGCTACACCTTC
CASSFRGTGTNYGYTF
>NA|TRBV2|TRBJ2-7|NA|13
TGTGCCAGCAGCCGCCTGACAGGTAGCGAGCAGTACTTC
CASSRLTGSEQYF
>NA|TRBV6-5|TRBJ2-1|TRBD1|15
TGTGCCAGCAGGACTACAGGGGGATCTTACAATGAGCAGTTCTTC
CASRTTGGSYNEQFF
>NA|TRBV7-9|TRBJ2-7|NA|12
TGTGCCAGCAGCCCCTCCGGGTACGAGCAGTACTTC
CASSPSGYEQYF
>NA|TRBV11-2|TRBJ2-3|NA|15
TGTGCCAGCAGCTTGGATCCGGGGCGCACAGATACGCAGTATTTT
CASSLDPGRTDTQYF
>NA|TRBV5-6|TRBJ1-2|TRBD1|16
TGTGCCAGCAGCTTGGTGGTTGCGACAGGGGACTATGGCTACACCTTC
CASSLVVATGDYGYTF
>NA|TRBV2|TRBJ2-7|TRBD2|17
TGTGCCAGCAGCGGGGGACTAGCGGGCGTTCTCTCCTACGAGCAGTACTTC
CASSGGLAGVLSYEQYF
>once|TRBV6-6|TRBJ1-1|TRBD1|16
TGTGCCAGCAGTTACTTGTGGACAGGGGAGAACACTGAAGCTTTCTTT
CASSYLWTGENTEAFF
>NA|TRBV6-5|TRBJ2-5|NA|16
TGTGCCAGCAGTTACGTTGGAGCGTCCGCGGGAGAGACCCAGTACTTC
CASSYVGASAGETQYF